The next 30 T cell receptor beta chains were all read from a single sample in a study of T cells in Graves' hyperthyroidism and ophthalmopathy. Amplification yielded TCR beta CDR3 regions, with RNA transcripts as the source. The HTBI primer set served for first-round RT-PCR of the TCR CDR3. TCRdb re-derived calls from the multiplex PCR reads in MiXCR, one entry per CDR3 protein. The sample gives 550,000 to 650,000 distinct CDR3 sequences, 11% to 15% of which show up once; 5% to 7% is in the top ten. The material sequenced was blood. The receptors here all came from a woman under 40 with Graves' hyperthyroidism that later progressed to Graves' ophthalmopathy.

The genes are TRBV6-1 and TRBJ2-7; 10 bases map to TRBD1. The CDR3 sequence is 14 residues long. Losses at the gene ends were 4 bases for V and 5 bases for J; bases not matched to a gene: 5. Looked up from germline, CDR1 is MNHNS and CDR2 is SASEGT. Written as DNA, the CDR3 is TGTGCCAGCAGTGCATCGACAGGGGGCCACGAGCAGTACTTC. Translating gives CASSASTGGHEQYF.

This clonotype was seen more than once but under ten times. The chain employs TRBV6-2 or TRBV6-3 and TRBJ1-5; D is undetermined. Germline assignment: CDR1 MNHEY and CDR2 SVGEGT. Trimming stripped 0 bases from V and 9 bases from J, with 6 bases between. The CDR3 is 12 residues long. The CDR3, as DNA: TGTGCCAGCAGTTACTCTAGCGGGCCCCAGCATTTT. Protein product: CASSYSSGPQHF.

The table lists this clonotype with many counts. The chain is built from TRBV20-1 and TRBJ2-3; D unclear. Trimming cost V 3 bases and J 0 bases, with 4 bases left between them. Germline V lookup: CDR1 DFQATT, CDR2 SNEGSKA (reference sequence). The CDR3 runs 12 residues. The CDR3, as DNA: TGCAGTGCTAGTAGCAGCACAGATACGCAGTATTTT. Its protein is CSASSSTDTQYF.

This clonotype was detected many times. Here the CDR3 reads CASSLAGAVGTQYF. The CDR3 DNA reads TGTGCCAGCTCCTTAGCGGGAGCGGTGGGTACGCAGTATTTT. The genes are TRBV11-1 and TRBJ2-3; 9 nucleotides line up with TRBD2. The CDR3 length is 14 residues. CDR1 and CDR2 from the germline V gene are SGHAT and FQDESV (reference sequence). Germline trimming cut 8 bases from V and 8 bases from J; bases unmatched to any gene: 11.

The chain links TRBV28 to TRBJ2-5, with 8 bases fitting TRBD1. Per the germline V gene, CDR1 is MDHEN and CDR2 is SYDVKM. The CDR3 extends over 13 amino acids. The ends lost 5 bases at V and 5 bases at J; junction bases unmatched: 4. CDR3 amino acids: CASSVGQAETQYF. In nucleotides, the CDR3 is TGTGCCAGCAGTGTGGGACAGGCGGAGACCCAGTACTTC.

This clonotype appeared many times. The chain uses TRBV11-1 and TRBJ2-5; no clear D. This CDR3 is built from 12 residues. Germline assignment: CDR1 SGHAT and CDR2 FQDESV (reference sequence). V shed 3 bases and J shed 7 bases, with 9 bases lying between them. The CDR3 spells CASSFRGGTQYF. As DNA, the CDR3 is TGTGCCAGCAGCTTTAGAGGCGGGACCCAGTACTTC.

This clonotype has ten or more counts. CDR3 sequence (DNA): TGCAGTGCTCTTTCTGGGGACAGGGGTTCCAATGAGCAGTTCTTC. It translates to CSALSGDRGSNEQFF. The chain combines TRBV20-1 with TRBJ2-1; 10 nucleotides match TRBD1. The germline CDR1 and CDR2 sequences are DFQATT and SNEGSKA (reference sequence). The CDR3 is 15 amino acids. After removal of 5 bases from V and 6 bases from J, the junction contained 10 bases not matched to a gene.

Only a few counts were recorded for this clonotype. The CDR3 protein is CASSPGQGQFEPQHF. CDR3 bases: TGTGCCAGCTCACCGGGACAGGGACAATTTGAGCCCCAGCATTTT. The chain recombines TRBV18 with TRBJ1-5; TRBD1 aligns across 9 bases. With 3 bases clipped from V and 8 bases from J, the junction kept 8 bases outside the gene matches. This CDR3 has 15 residues. In germline, CDR1 is KGHSH, CDR2 LQKENI.

This clonotype was found many times. The chain recombines TRBV20-1 with TRBJ2-7; a possible D gene is TRBD1 (5 bases). The CDR3 runs 10 residues. Germline V lookup: CDR1 DFQATT, CDR2 SNEGSKA (reference sequence). Trimming cost V 4 bases and J 5 bases, with 6 bases left between them. The CDR3 sequence: CSAKGDEQYF. The CDR3 DNA follows: TGCAGTGCTAAAGGGGACGAGCAGTACTTC.

In this sample, this clonotype turned up many times. J is TRBJ2-3 and V is TRBV20-1; no firm D call. Germline V gene lookup returns CDR1 DFQATT and CDR2 SNEGSKA (reference sequence). CDR3 length: 13 amino acids. V shed 3 bases and J shed 5 bases, with 12 bases lying between them. CDR3: CSASGGVKDTQYF. The CDR3 nucleotides read TGCAGTGCTAGTGGCGGAGTGAAAGATACGCAGTATTTT.

This clonotype was seen just once. One base away lies a much larger clone, so this may be a sequencing read error. The chain links TRBV4-2 to TRBJ2-7; 9 nucleotides line up with TRBD2. Germline V lookup: CDR1 LGHNA, CDR2 YNFKEQ. This CDR3 region has 14 residues. V lost 6 bases, J lost 0 bases, and 3 bases stayed unmatched. The CDR3 loop reads CASRRLAASYEQYF. The CDR3, as DNA: TGTGCCAGCAGACGACTAGCGGCCTCCTACGAGCAGTACTTC.

Many counts were recorded for this clonotype. The chain recombines TRBV28 with TRBJ2-5; weak D call: TRBD1 (6 bases). The V gene's germline CDR1 is MDHEN and CDR2 SYDVKM. This CDR3 spans 14 amino acids. With 3 bases removed from V and 9 bases from J, the gap between germline ends came to 17 bases. The CDR3 region is CASSLTGTPGAQYF. The CDR3 DNA reads TGTGCCAGCAGTTTGACAGGTACCCCAGGGGCCCAGTACTTC.

This clonotype was seen at least ten times. The chain carries TRBV28 and TRBJ2-7; tentative D call: TRBD1 (7 bases). This CDR3 is built from 16 residues. The V end lost 2 bases, the J end lost 5 bases, and 19 bases lay between the germline ends. Germline-derived CDR1 and CDR2 are MDHEN and SYDVKM. DNA for the CDR3: TGTGCCAGCAGTTTAATAATACAGGGGAGGCGAGACGAGCAGTACTTC. Protein: CASSLIIQGRRDEQYF.

The chain employs TRBV19 and TRBJ2-1, with 7 nucleotides matching TRBD2. The V gene end was trimmed by 3 bases and the J gene end by 4 bases; junction bases not matched to a gene: 6. The CDR3 consists of 15 residues. CDR1 is LNHDA and CDR2 is SQIVND in the germline V gene (reference sequence). CDR3 region: CASSIWGGSYNEQFF. CDR3 coding DNA: TGTGCCAGTAGTATCTGGGGCGGGAGTTACAATGAGCAGTTCTTC.

This clonotype was seen many times. This rearrangement joins TRBV28 to TRBJ2-3, with 7 nucleotides matching TRBD1. Germline lookup yields CDR1 MDHEN and CDR2 SYDVKM. This CDR3 has 13 residues. V was pared by 4 bases and J by 5 bases, with 3 bases of the junction left unmatched. The CDR3 region has the DNA TGTGCCAGCAGTTGGCAGGGGGTAGATACGCAGTATTTT. The encoded protein is CASSWQGVDTQYF.

This chain joins TRBV7-4 and TRBJ2-1; 9 bases fit TRBD2. CDR1 and CDR2 (germline): SGHVT, SQSDAQ. Losses at the gene ends were 1 base for V and 8 bases for J; bases not matched to a gene: 18. The CDR3 spans 19 residues. The CDR3: CASSLVRLAEKDPSDEQFF. CDR3 in DNA: TGTGCCAGCAGCTTAGTAAGACTAGCGGAAAAAGACCCATCGGATGAGCAGTTCTTC.

The chain combines TRBV4-3 with TRBJ2-3; 13 bases are a match to TRBD2. Germline V gene data show CDR1 as LGHNA and CDR2 as YSLEER. The CDR3 sequence is 16 residues long. After removal of 4 bases from V and 6 bases from J, the junction contained 7 bases not matched to a gene. The CDR3 DNA reads as TGCGCCAGCAGCCGGGGACTAGCGGGACCGGGGGATACGCAGTATTTT. Residues: CASSRGLAGPGDTQYF.

This clonotype was observed many times. The chain combines TRBV11-2 with TRBJ2-1, with 9 bases that match TRBD2. Germline loops: CDR1 SGHAT, CDR2 FQNNGV. There are 18 residues in the CDR3. The V segment lost 1 base and the J segment 0 bases; nucleotides outside the gene matches: 7. Here the CDR3 DNA reads TGTGCCAGCAGCTTAGGGCCTAGCGGGGCGAGCTCCTACAATGAGCAGTTCTTC. Protein sequence: CASSLGPSGASSYNEQFF.

This clonotype was recorded at least ten times. The rearrangement uses TRBV20-1 and TRBJ1-5, with TRBD1 matching over 7 bases. This CDR3 has 15 amino acids. V dropped 1 base and J dropped 3; count of bases not matched to a gene: 6. CDR1 is DFQATT, CDR2 SNEGSKA, per germline (reference sequence). CDR3: CSARVTGALNQPQHF. CDR3 coding DNA: TGCAGTGCTAGAGTTACAGGGGCACTCAATCAGCCCCAGCATTTT.

This clonotype was detected many times. This chain joins TRBV6-1 and TRBJ1-4, with 8 bases lining up with TRBD1. CDR3 size: 14 residues. Germline V lookup: CDR1 MNHNS, CDR2 SASEGT. V gave up 3 bases and J gave up 5 bases; unmatched junction bases: 2. The CDR3 spells CASSDGQGNEKLFF. The CDR3 DNA sequence: TGTGCCAGCAGTGATGGACAGGGCAATGAAAAACTGTTTTTT.

This clonotype was seen repeatedly, ten times or more. The chain joins TRBV27 to TRBJ2-7, with 10 bases matching TRBD2. CDR3 size: 14 residues. The germline CDR1 and CDR2 sequences are MNHEY and SMNVEV (reference sequence). J gave up 4 bases and V 6 bases, and 6 bases lay outside the gene matches. CDR3 DNA: TGTGCCAGCAGCCTTAGCGGGAGGACATACGAGCAGTACTTC. Amino acids: CASSLSGRTYEQYF.

A note on this clonotype: A clone one base away is much larger, so this may be a read error. V is TRBV3-1 and J is TRBJ1-1; TRBD1 might be the D (6 bases). Trimming cost V 0 bases and J 8 bases, with 10 bases left between them. Germline-derived CDR1 and CDR2 are LGHDT and YNNKEL (reference sequence). The CDR3 sequence is 13 residues long. CDR3 sequence (DNA): TGTGCCAGCAGCCAAGATAGGGGGGAGGAAGCTTTCTTT. As protein: CASSQDRGEEAFF.

This clonotype was found many times. This chain uses TRBV27 with TRBJ2-2, with 7 positions matching TRBD1. The CDR3 consists of 16 residues. Per the germline V gene, CDR1 is MNHEY and CDR2 is SMNVEV (reference sequence). V shed 6 bases, J shed 0 bases, and the junction held 7 bases outside the gene matches. As DNA, the CDR3 is TGTGCCAGCAGCTCGTTGGGGACAGCGAACACCGGGGAGCTGTTTTTT. Protein product: CASSSLGTANTGELFF.

This clonotype was observed many times. This chain connects TRBV25-1 to TRBJ1-2; possible D gene TRBD1, 5 bases. V lost 3 bases and J 2 bases, leaving 13 bases between the germline ends. From germline, CDR1 is MGHDK and CDR2 SYGVNS. The CDR3 sequence is 15 residues long. The CDR3 is CASSESTTVNYGYTF. In nucleotides, the CDR3 is TGTGCCAGCAGTGAGTCGACGACAGTGAACTATGGCTACACCTTC.

This rearrangement joins TRBV12-3 or TRBV12-4 to TRBJ1-1; perhaps TRBD1 as D (5 bases). Trimming shortened V by 1 base and J by 4 bases, and 13 bases separated the two germline ends. The CDR3 spans 15 residues. The CDR3, as DNA: TGTGCCAGCAGTTTAGGTCAGGGATGGAGCACTGAAGCTTTCTTT. Its protein is CASSLGQGWSTEAFF.

This clonotype was detected ten times or more. This sequence joins TRBV7-8 and TRBJ1-5; 7 positions match TRBD1. CDR3 size: 14 residues. CDR1 is SGHVS, CDR2 FQNEAQ, per germline. The V segment lost 5 bases and the J segment 3 bases; nucleotides outside the gene matches: 4. CDR3 sequence (DNA): TGTGCCAGCAGCCTGACAGGGCTCAATCAGCCCCAGCATTTT. Its translation is CASSLTGLNQPQHF.

In its sample, this clonotype was seen a few times. This chain uses TRBV6-2 or TRBV6-3 with TRBJ2-1; 11 positions agree with TRBD2. Germline CDR1 is MNHEY and CDR2 is SVGEGT. The J segment lost 8 bases and the V segment lost 3 bases, leaving 9 bases of the junction unmatched. This CDR3 comprises 16 residues. The chain's CDR3 is CASSYGLAGGSDEQFF. In DNA form, the CDR3 reads TGTGCCAGCAGTTATGGTTTAGCGGGAGGGAGCGATGAGCAGTTCTTC.

This clonotype was detected ten times or more. The chain employs TRBV27 and TRBJ1-4; D is possibly TRBD1 (6 bases). The CDR3 contains 14 residues. Trimming removed 8 bases from V and 8 bases from J, with 18 bases in between. Germline CDR1 and CDR2: MNHEY and SMNVEV (reference sequence). Written as DNA, the CDR3 is TGTGCCAGCGCCATCGGGGGGGCGGGAGAAAAACTGTTTTTT. Translation gives CASAIGGAGEKLFF.

Many counts were recorded for this clonotype. V and J are TRBV18 and TRBJ2-2; D possibly corresponds to TRBD2 (5 bases). The germline V gene encodes CDR1 KGHSH and CDR2 LQKENI. This CDR3 spans 13 amino acids. Trimming stripped 5 bases from V and 4 bases from J, with 8 bases between. The CDR3 DNA sequence: TGTGCCAGCTCAGCTAGCCGCACCGGGGAGCTGTTTTTT. Its protein product is CASSASRTGELFF. The complete variable domain, with remaining parts taken from reference TRBV18 and TRBJ2-2, reads NAGVMQNPRHLVRRRGQEARLRCSPMKGHSHVYWYRQLPEEGLKFMVYLQKENIIDESGMPKERFSAEFPKEGPSILRIQQVVRGDSAAYFCASSASRTGELFFGEGSRLTVL.

The V call is TRBV4-3, the J call TRBJ2-5; D gene ambiguous. The V gene lost 2 bases and the J gene lost 0 bases, with 4 bases spanning the gap. The germline V gene encodes CDR1 LGHNA and CDR2 YSLEER. The CDR3 contains 13 residues. The CDR3 region has the DNA TGCGCCAGCAGCCAACAGAACCAAGAGACCCAGTACTTC. This gives the protein CASSQQNQETQYF.